This note documents a single TCR beta chain sequence. Its antigen is still unknown. Treatment indicated: approximately 18 received Ad26.COV2.S at low or high dose, single or two shots; about five received placebo; per-sample allocation not given. Following the first vaccine or placebo injection, samples were taken on day 63. Immunization relied on an Ad26 vector, which expressed Wuhan-strain SARS-CoV-2 spike. The table came from immunoSEQ multiplex PCR; TCRdb's copy has only in-frame clones and leaves some out. The table records about 320,000 clones, just over 85% of them present only once. The CDR3 runs 12 residues. The V end was cut by 4 bases, the J end by 7 bases, with 8 bases between. The germline gives CDR1 SGHNT, CDR2 YENEEA. These data come from a study of Ad26.COV2.S vaccination and SARS-CoV-2 variants. Study background: Participants got Ad26.COV2.S intramuscularly, once or twice 56 days apart. Study-wide results and limits: Post-vaccination breadth of spike-specific CD8+ and CD4+ T cell responses was reportedly substantial. Spike-specific TCR breadth in vaccine recipients exceeded that seen in placebo recipients.

The V call is TRBV11-3, the J call TRBJ2-1; D gene unclear. This sequence was found in a person aged 18 to 65 who received the Ad26.COV2.S COVID-19 vaccine or a placebo. The starting material was peripheral blood, obtained in a trial of Ad26.COV2.S vaccine versus placebo. In DNA form, the CDR3 reads TGTGCCAGCAGCTCCGTTGCGAATGAGCAGTTCTTC. Its translation is CASSSVANEQFF.